The T cell receptor beta chain described here comes from a study of beta chain features in type 1 diabetes. Whole-study context: Analysis included around 110,000,000 sorted cells drawn from all samples.

Germline V gives CDR1 DFQATT, CDR2 SNEGSKA (reference sequence). Trimming took 2 bases from V and 8 from J, leaving 6 bases between them. The CDR3 totals 11 residues. The authors reverse transcribed all of the isolated RNA, so sequencing captured expressed TCRB transcripts. Only in-frame clones appear in the TCRdb table, and some are missing; sequencing was by immunoSEQ multiplex PCR. The sample lists hundreds of thousands of clones, over 13% seen once, with just under 0.04% in the top ten. General study results and limits: At VDJ recombination sites, type 1 diabetes patients had fewer insertions and more deleted nucleotides. A moderate, significant TCRB CDR3 shortening appeared in type 1 diabetes across four CD4+ subsets. cDNA sequencing could over-represent cells with high TCR expression. A possible short-template PCR bias applies equally to patients and controls.

Comments on this clone: Its target is not known. Other nucleotide sequences from this sample produce the same CDR3.

The sequenced sample was naive CD4+ T cells from blood. The source of this sequence is a man aged 18-30 years with type 1 diabetes. This chain uses TRBV20-1 with TRBJ2-2; D is uncertain. The CDR3 DNA is TGCAGTGCTAGATCAGTTGGGGAGCTGTTTTTT. Amino acids: CSARSVGELFF.